These T cell receptor beta chains were read from a single sample in a study of early stage breast cancer tumors. Here immunoSEQ multiplex PCR was the method, and the copy in TCRdb shows in-frame clones only, minus some. The profile shows fewer than 70,000 clones, about 85% of them singletons. The sample comprised blood. The source is a middle-aged person with breast cancer. The CDR3 runs from the conserved cysteine through the conserved F or W. D genes are given only for firm matches. Expanded clones are given a class, and other clones once, few, many or no size at all.

V gene	D gene	clone size	J gene	CDR3 DNA	CDR3 protein
TRBV29-1	TRBD1	-	TRBJ1-1	TGCAGCGTCGCCAGCAACCGATTCGGGACAGGGGACGAAGCTTTCTTT	CSVASNRFGTGDEAFF
TRBV5-1	TRBD2	few	TRBJ2-7	TGCGCCAGCAGCTTGGCGCGGGACTACTCCTACGAGCAGTACTTC	CASSLARDYSYEQYF
TRBV4-1	TRBD2	-	TRBJ2-3	TGCGCCAGCAGCTCAATAGCGGGAGCCACAGATACGCAGTATTTT	CASSSIAGATDTQYF
TRBV28	-	-	TRBJ1-1	TGTGCCGTACTTAGATTGAACACTGAAGCTTTCTTT	CAVLRLNTEAFF
TRBV19	TRBD2	-	TRBJ2-5	TGTGCCAGTAGTATGGGACTACTAGAGACCCAGTACTTC	CASSMGLLETQYF
TRBV4-1	-	-	TRBJ1-5	TGCGCCAGCAGCCTCGGACATAATAGCAATCAGCCCCAGCATTTT	CASSLGHNSNQPQHF
TRBV28	-	once	TRBJ1-5	TGTGCCAGCAGTTTAGGAGCACGCAATCAGCCCCAGCATTTT	CASSLGARNQPQHF
TRBV5-1	TRBD1	-	TRBJ1-4	TGCGCCAGCAGCTTCACAGGGGAGGTCGGAAAACTGTTTTTT	CASSFTGEVGKLFF
TRBV25-1	-	-	TRBJ2-7	TGTGCCAGCAGCTTAGCGGCGGGCTACGAGCAGTACTTC	CASSLAAGYEQYF
TRBV2	-	-	TRBJ2-3	TGTGCCAGCATACCAGGAGGGACAGATACGCAGTATTTT	CASIPGGTDTQYF
TRBV6-5	-	-	TRBJ2-7	TGTGCCAGCAAGAATTCCTACGAGCAGTACTTC	CASKNSYEQYF
TRBV5-1	-	-	TRBJ1-1	TGCGCCAGCAGCTTGGGGGCGAACACTGAAGCTTTCTTT	CASSLGANTEAFF
TRBV6-6	TRBD1	-	TRBJ2-7	TGTGCCAGCAGTTACCGGGACAGCTCCTACGAGCAGTACTTC	CASSYRDSSYEQYF
TRBV7-8	-	-	TRBJ1-1	TGTGCCAGCAGCCCGAAATTTCCGACAGGTATCACTATGAACACTGAAGCTTTCTTT	CASSPKFPTGITMNTEAFF
TRBV28	TRBD1	-	TRBJ1-1	TGTGCCAGCAGTTTGGGAAACAGGGGTCTCAGGAACACTGAAGCTTTCTTT	CASSLGNRGLRNTEAFF
TRBV10-1	-	-	TRBJ1-1	TGCGCCAGCAGCACCCTAGACAGCGTGAACACTGAAGCTTTCTTT	CASSTLDSVNTEAFF
TRBV5-8	-	many	TRBJ2-1	TGTGCCAGCAGCCGCCGGGACAATCGTTACAATGAGCAGTTCTTC	CASSRRDNRYNEQFF
TRBV5-1	TRBD1	-	TRBJ2-3	TGCGCCAGCGCCAGGGGGCAGGAAGATACGCAGTATTTT	CASARGQEDTQYF
TRBV7-9	TRBD1	-	TRBJ1-1	TGTGCCAGCAGTCCAGGACAGGGGGTGGAAGATGAAGCTTTCTTT	CASSPGQGVEDEAFF
TRBV27	TRBD2	-	TRBJ2-3	TGTGCCAGCAGTCCTAGCGGAATCACAGATACGCAGTATTTT	CASSPSGITDTQYF
TRBV30	-	-	TRBJ2-3	TGTGCCTGGAGTTGGACGTCCACAGATACGCAGTATTTT	CAWSWTSTDTQYF
TRBV30	-	-	TRBJ1-1	TGTGCCTGGAGTGGGGGTCCGAACACTGAAGCTTTCTTT	CAWSGGPNTEAFF
TRBV11-3	-	-	TRBJ2-2	TGTGCCAGCAGCTTAGCCGTCACCGGGGAGCTGTTTTTT	CASSLAVTGELFF
TRBV16	-	-	TRBJ1-4	TGTGCCAGCAGCCAATTATTGAATGAAAAACTGTTTTTT	CASSQLLNEKLFF
TRBV27	-	-	TRBJ2-3	TGTGCCAGCAGTTATTCCGGGAGAACAGATACGCAGTATTTT	CASSYSGRTDTQYF
TRBV6-5	TRBD2	-	TRBJ2-5	TGTGCCAGCAGTTCCCGACTAGCGGGAGCGCTAGAGACCCAGTACTTC	CASSSRLAGALETQYF
TRBV28	-	-	TRBJ2-7	TGTGCCAGCAGCCTACGGGGGGCGAGGGAGCAGTACTTC	CASSLRGAREQYF
TRBV28	TRBD1	-	TRBJ2-1	TGTGCCAGCAGTTTCCGGGACAGACCATACAATGAGCAGTTCTTC	CASSFRDRPYNEQFF
TRBV11-3	TRBD1	-	TRBJ2-1	TGTGCCAGCAGCTTAGGGGACAGGGTCCACAATGAGCAGTTCTTC	CASSLGDRVHNEQFF
TRBV6-6	-	-	TRBJ1-5	TGTGCCAGCAGTTACGTTCGGCAGACTAGCAATCAGCCCCAGCATTTT	CASSYVRQTSNQPQHF
TRBV14	-	-	TRBJ2-7	TGTGCCAGCAGCCTTTTGGACGCTTCAGGGGAGCAGTACTTC	CASSLLDASGEQYF
TRBV7-7	-	-	TRBJ1-3	TGTGCTAGCAGCTTAGGGGGAGGTGCTGGAAACACCATATATTTT	CASSLGGGAGNTIYF
TRBV7-9	-	-	TRBJ1-1	TGTGCCAGCAGCTACGCTATGAACACTGAAGCTTTCTTT	CASSYAMNTEAFF
TRBV10-3	-	-	TRBJ2-1	TGTGCCATCTGGCAGGGGAGCTCCTACAATGAGCAGTTCTTC	CAIWQGSSYNEQFF
TRBV18	-	-	TRBJ2-1	TGTGCCAGCTCACCGCCCAATTTCAATGAGCAGTTCTTC	CASSPPNFNEQFF
TRBV6-5	-	-	TRBJ2-1	TGTGCCAGCAGTTTGGACCGGGGGATTAACTACAATGAGCAGTTCTTC	CASSLDRGINYNEQFF
TRBV6-1	TRBD2	once	TRBJ2-4	TGTGCCAGCAGTGAAGCCTCAGGACTAGCGGGAGGTCGGAACATTCAGTACTTC	CASSEASGLAGGRNIQYF
TRBV20-1	-	-	TRBJ1-2	TGCAGTGCCACACAGGGCTATGGCTACACCTTC	CSATQGYGYTF
TRBV19	-	once	TRBJ2-1	TGTGCCAGTAGTCCCCGAGGCTACAATGAGCAGTTCTTC	CASSPRGYNEQFF
TRBV9	TRBD1	once	TRBJ2-5	TGTGCCAGCAGCGTAGGGACAGGGGGCGACCTGTTGTCTGGGGGGGCCCAGTACTTC	CASSVGTGGDLLSGGAQYF
TRBV15	TRBD2	-	TRBJ2-1	TGTGCCACCAGCAGAGCACTAGCGGGACTTTACAATGAGCAGTTCTTC	CATSRALAGLYNEQFF
TRBV7-3	-	-	TRBJ2-2	TGTGCCAGCAGCCCCGCGGTGGGGCACACCGGGGAGCTGTTTTTT	CASSPAVGHTGELFF
TRBV9	TRBD2	-	TRBJ2-7	TGTGCCAGCAGCAAAGCGATCGGGGGGATGGAGCAGTACTTC	CASSKAIGGMEQYF
TRBV7-2	-	-	TRBJ2-2	TGTGCCAGCAGCTTAGTCCCGGGAAGCACCGGGGAGCTGTTTTTT	CASSLVPGSTGELFF
TRBV19	-	-	TRBJ1-1	TGTGCCAGCAGACGGGACACCGCTGAAGCTTTCTTT	CASRRDTAEAFF
TRBV2	-	-	TRBJ1-2	TGTGCCAGCAGACTACACCACTATGGCTACACCTTC	CASRLHHYGYTF
TRBV9	-	-	TRBJ1-2	TGTGCCAGCAACGGGGCCACTGCTGATGGCTACACCTTC	CASNGATADGYTF
TRBV18	TRBD1	-	TRBJ2-1	TGTGCCAGCTCACCCCTACAGGGGACTGAGCAGTTCTTC	CASSPLQGTEQFF
TRBV27	TRBD1	-	TRBJ1-1	TGTGCCAGCAGTCCGGGGACAGGGGCGAACACTGAAGCTTTCTTT	CASSPGTGANTEAFF
TRBV28	-	-	TRBJ2-3	TGTGCCAGCAAATCCTCGTATACGCAGTATTTT	CASKSSYTQYF
TRBV11-2	-	-	TRBJ1-1	TGTGCCAGCAGCTTAAGATTTGGTACAGTGAACACTGAAGCTTTCTTT	CASSLRFGTVNTEAFF
TRBV10-3	-	-	TRBJ2-7	TGTGCCATCAGTGTTCGCGACGACATCTCCTACGAGCAGTACTTC	CAISVRDDISYEQYF
TRBV7-9	-	-	TRBJ2-7	TGTGCCAGCAGCTTAGGCCGCTCCGAGGACTACGAGCAGTACTTC	CASSLGRSEDYEQYF
TRBV28	-	-	TRBJ2-7	TGTGCCAGCAGTTCCCGAAGGGACGGCTACGAGCAGTACTTC	CASSSRRDGYEQYF